One and the same sample provided the 29 T cell receptor beta chains below, sequenced in a study of CD8 T cells in ankylosing spondylitis. Study outcomes and limitations: In ankylosing spondylitis blood, a motif of about eight highly homologous TCR beta variants appeared characteristic.

The antigens of these receptors remain unknown. TCRdb reprocessed the 5' RACE reads via MiXCR and lists one record per CDR3 protein. The sample carries about 420,000 distinct CDR3 sequences, about a fifth recorded once. The specimen sequenced was blood, either unsorted or a sorted T cell fraction (not recorded which). These receptors came from a male donor with ankylosing spondylitis.

The chain is built from TRBV10-3 and TRBJ1-6, with TRBD1 identical over 10 bases. Looked up from germline, CDR1 is ENHRY and CDR2 is SYGVKD. Trimming at V came to 11 bases and at J to 10 bases, leaving 5 bases not matched to a gene. The CDR3 has 12 residues. This CDR3 reads CASGQGNSPLHF. In nucleotides, the CDR3 is TGTGCCTCGGGACAGGGGAACTCACCCCTCCACTTT.

In this sample, this clonotype turned up a few times. This chain joins TRBV28 and TRBJ1-4; a weak D match, TRBD1 (5 bases). Germline assignment: CDR1 MDHEN and CDR2 SYDVKM. V was shortened by 4 bases and J by 5 bases, with 11 bases between the two germline ends. The CDR3 is made up of 14 amino acids. The CDR3 nucleotides are TGTGCCAGCAGTTCCCCGGGGGAAAATGAAAAACTGTTTTTT. It yields the protein CASSSPGENEKLFF.

There are many counts of this clonotype. V is TRBV11-2 and J is TRBJ2-7; 9 positions match TRBD1. The CDR3 length is 15 residues. Germline V gene data show CDR1 as SGHAT and CDR2 as FQNNGV. J lost 4 bases, V lost 5 bases, and 9 bases had no gene match. The CDR3 is CASSPLPGQGYEQYF. The CDR3 DNA follows: TGTGCCAGCAGCCCCCTCCCGGGACAGGGATACGAGCAGTACTTC.

This clonotype was observed many times. The V and J genes are TRBV29-1 and TRBJ2-7; TRBD2 is a possible D gene (5 bases). The CDR3 extends over 11 amino acids. Germline V gene lookup returns CDR1 SQVTM and CDR2 ANQGSEA. The ends were cut back, 5 bases at V and 4 bases at J, with 9 bases in the middle. CDR3: CSVRGSYEQYF. The CDR3 region has the DNA TGCAGCGTTCGGGGTTCGTACGAGCAGTACTTC.

This clonotype was recorded a few times. The V call is TRBV5-5, the J call TRBJ2-1; TRBD1 or TRBD2 may be the D gene (5 bases each). V was pared by 4 bases and J by 7 bases, with 18 bases between. Germline CDR1 SGHKS, CDR2 YYEKEE (reference sequence). The CDR3 covers 15 residues. The CDR3 region has the DNA TGTGCCAGCAGCCTGAACGCTGGGGGTTTGAATGAGCAGTTCTTC. Its protein product is CASSLNAGGLNEQFF. Full variable domain (remainder filled in from reference TRBV5-5 and TRBJ2-1): DAGVTQSPTHLIKTRGQQVTLRCSPISGHKSVSWYQQVLGQGPQFIFQYYEKEERGRGNFPDRFSARQFPNYSSELNVNALLLGDSALYLCASSLNAGGLNEQFFGPGTRLTVL.

The V call is TRBV25-1, the J call TRBJ2-4; TRBD2 is a possible D gene (5 bases). Trimming stripped 3 bases from V and 6 bases from J, with 15 bases between. The CDR3 extends over 15 amino acids. Germline CDR1 and CDR2: MGHDK and SYGVNS. The CDR3 bases are TGTGCCAGCAGTGATGTAGAGCGGTCGGCAAACATTCAGTACTTC. Protein sequence: CASSDVERSANIQYF.

This clonotype has a handful of counts. V and J are TRBV15 and TRBJ2-3; D gene unclear. V was clipped by 0 bases and J by 2 bases, with 9 bases between them. Germline V gene lookup returns CDR1 LNHNV and CDR2 YYDKDF (reference sequence). This CDR3 region has 15 residues. The chain's CDR3 is CATSRDAPYTDTQYF. The CDR3 DNA follows: TGTGCCACCAGCAGAGATGCTCCCTACACAGATACGCAGTATTTT.

V and J are TRBV7-3 and TRBJ2-1, with D possibly TRBD2 on 5 matching bases. Trimming shortened V by 5 bases and J by 9 bases, and 11 bases separated the two germline ends. Germline V gene lookup returns CDR1 SGHTA and CDR2 FQGTGA. The CDR3 is made up of 12 amino acids. As DNA, the CDR3 is TGTGCCAGCAGCAACCTAGCAGGTGAGCAGTTCTTC. Protein product: CASSNLAGEQFF.

This clonotype was counted between two and nine times. The CDR3 loop is CASSGRYRETSGAFTDTQYF. The CDR3 bases are TGTGCCAGCAGTGGACGGTACAGGGAGACTAGCGGGGCCTTCACAGATACGCAGTATTTT. The rearrangement links TRBV27 to TRBJ2-3, with 11 bases matching TRBD2. The V segment lost 5 bases and the J segment 2 bases; nucleotides outside the gene matches: 18. The V gene's germline CDR1 is MNHEY and CDR2 SMNVEV (reference sequence). The CDR3 loop spans 20 amino acids.

This clonotype was seen more than once but under ten times. The rearrangement links TRBV5-1 to TRBJ2-1; perhaps TRBD2 as D (5 bases). V was pared by 2 bases and J by 7 bases, with 16 bases between. The CDR3 length is 15 residues. CDR1 and CDR2 (germline): SGHRS, YFSETQ. The CDR3 bases are TGCGCCAGCAGCTTCGACTATACCCTGAAGAATGAGCAGTTCTTC. Protein sequence: CASSFDYTLKNEQFF. Full variable domain (rest looked up from reference TRBV5-1 and TRBJ2-1): KAGVTQTPRYLIKTRGQQVTLSCSPISGHRSVSWYQQTPGQGLQFLFEYFSETQRNKGNFPGRFSGRQFSNSRSEMNVSTLELGDSALYLCASSFDYTLKNEQFFGPGTRLTVL.

The chain employs TRBV20-1 and TRBJ2-7, with TRBD2 identical over 7 bases. V was pared by 5 bases and J by 4 bases, with 11 bases of the junction left unmatched. Germline lookup yields CDR1 DFQATT and CDR2 SNEGSKA (reference sequence). The CDR3 sequence is 14 residues long. The CDR3 loop reads CSASRTSALYEQYF. DNA of the CDR3: TGCAGTGCTTCCCGAACTAGCGCCTTGTACGAGCAGTACTTC.

The CDR3 coding sequence is TGTGCCAGCAGCTTGGGGAGGCACCAAGGAACCATATATTTT. As protein: CASSLGRHQGTIYF. The rearrangement links TRBV7-6 to TRBJ1-3, with D uncertain. CDR1 SGHVS and CDR2 FNYEAQ come from the germline V gene. The CDR3 is made up of 14 amino acids. Between the trimmed V and J ends, which lost 3 bases and 10 bases, there was a span of 16 bases.

This clonotype was seen only a few times. The rearrangement links TRBV3-1 to TRBJ2-1, with 8 bases matching TRBD2. The CDR3 sequence is 16 residues long. Losses at the gene ends were 3 bases for V and 3 bases for J; bases not matched to a gene: 7. Looked up from germline, CDR1 is LGHDT and CDR2 is YNNKEL (reference sequence). The CDR3 coding sequence is TGTGCCAGCAGCCATCGGGGTAGCGGGAACTACAATGAGCAGTTCTTC. It encodes CASSHRGSGNYNEQFF.

This clonotype was seen more than once but under ten times. The chain combines TRBV2 with TRBJ2-7; D gene ambiguous. V was shortened by 7 bases and J by 4 bases, with 11 bases between the two germline ends. The CDR3 extends over 12 amino acids. CDR1 and CDR2 (germline): SNHLY, FYNNEI. The CDR3 DNA sequence: TGTGCCAGCACGTTTGAAATTTACGAGCAGTACTTC. This translates into CASTFEIYEQYF.

V and J are TRBV20-1 and TRBJ2-7; D possibly corresponds to TRBD2 (5 bases). CDR3 length equals 11 residues. Trimming shortened V by 6 bases and J by 4 bases, and 10 bases separated the two germline ends. Germline CDR1 and CDR2: DFQATT and SNEGSKA (reference sequence). In nucleotides, the CDR3 is TGCAGTGCGACTACTAATTACGAGCAGTACTTC. It yields the protein CSATTNYEQYF.

This CDR3 is CASSVVGRAGHNEQFF. CDR3 DNA: TGTGCCAGCAGCGTAGTGGGACGGGCAGGGCACAATGAGCAGTTCTTC. The chain is built from TRBV9 and TRBJ2-1; D tentatively fits TRBD1 or TRBD2 (5 bases each). Trimming left V 0 bases short and J 5 bases short, with 15 bases between. The CDR3 totals 16 residues. CDR1 is SGDLS and CDR2 is YYNGEE in the germline V gene.

The J gene is TRBJ2-1, the V gene TRBV15, with 8 bases fitting TRBD2. The CDR3 spans 16 residues. The V segment lost 1 base and the J segment 6 bases; nucleotides outside the gene matches: 8. CDR1 and CDR2 from the germline V gene are LNHNV and YYDKDF (reference sequence). This CDR3 is CATSRGRLAGVNEQFF. The DNA for the CDR3 is TGTGCCACCAGCAGAGGACGGCTAGCGGGTGTCAATGAGCAGTTCTTC.

This chain connects TRBV7-2 to TRBJ1-6, with D possibly being TRBD1 (6 bases). The germline V gene has CDR1 SGHTA and CDR2 FQGNSA. Trimming took 4 bases from V and 9 from J, leaving 13 bases between them. The CDR3 length is 14 residues. The CDR3 bases are TGTGCCAGCAGCTCCGGACAGCTGGGTTCACCCCTCCACTTT. This encodes CASSSGQLGSPLHF.

This sequence joins TRBV12-3 or TRBV12-4 and TRBJ2-7; D might be TRBD2 (7 bases). Between the trimmed V and J ends, which lost 1 base and 6 bases, there was a span of 13 bases. The length of the CDR3 is 14 residues. In DNA, the CDR3 is TGTGCCAGCAGTTTAGGCGGGGGCCGGTTCGAGCAGTACTTC. Protein product: CASSLGGGRFEQYF.

The chain is built from TRBV10-2 and TRBJ1-1, with D maybe TRBD1 (5 bases). Trimming left V 2 bases short and J 0 bases short, with 7 bases between. The CDR3 sequence is 14 residues long. Germline CDR1 reads WSHSY; CDR2 reads SAAADI. CDR3 region: CASSEQGLNTEAFF. The CDR3 DNA follows: TGCGCCAGCAGTGAGCAGGGTCTGAACACTGAAGCTTTCTTT.

This chain uses TRBV27 with TRBJ2-3, with 10 bases matching TRBD2. With V trimmed by 4 bases and J by 13 bases, 14 bases remained unmatched. The CDR3 extends over 15 amino acids. Germline CDR1 is MNHEY and CDR2 is SMNVEV (reference sequence). CDR3 DNA sequence: TGTGCCAGCAGTTCGACACTAGCGGGATTTGACGAGAAGTATTTT. Its translation: CASSSTLAGFDEKYF.

In this sample, this clonotype turned up many times. The chain links TRBV7-9 to TRBJ2-1; D is possibly TRBD1 or TRBD2 (5 bases each). Germline V gene data show CDR1 as SEHNR and CDR2 as FQNEAQ (reference sequence). The length of the CDR3 is 14 residues. V was pared by 1 base and J by 15 bases, with 19 bases between. The chain's CDR3 is CASSLVGRSVKWFF. CDR3 DNA sequence: TGTGCCAGCAGCTTAGTGGGGCGTAGCGTTAAATGGTTCTTC.

The CDR3 region has the DNA TGTGCCAGCAGAACTAGCGGGAGGGCGAACACCGGGGAGCTGTTTTTT. Translated: CASRTSGRANTGELFF. V gene TRBV6-2 or TRBV6-3 combines with J gene TRBJ2-2; 13 nucleotides agree with TRBD2. V lost 6 bases and J lost 0; bases outside the gene matches: 1. Germline V lookup: CDR1 MNHEY, CDR2 SVGEGT. The CDR3 spans 16 residues.

The chain carries TRBV2 and TRBJ1-5; the D is unclear. CDR1 is SNHLY, CDR2 FYNNEI, per germline. The CDR3 runs to 13 residues. Deletions cut 3 bases from V and 1 base from J, with 4 bases between. CDR3: CASSEESNQPQHF. CDR3 in DNA: TGTGCCAGCAGTGAGGAGAGCAATCAGCCCCAGCATTTT.

This chain uses TRBV2 with TRBJ2-7, with D possibly TRBD1 on 5 matching bases. V was shortened by 5 bases and J by 0 bases, with 17 bases between the two germline ends. The germline CDR1 and CDR2 sequences are SNHLY and FYNNEI. The CDR3 loop spans 16 amino acids. CDR3 region: CASSPQQGISSYEQYF. In nucleotides, the CDR3 is TGTGCCAGCAGTCCCCAGCAGGGCATAAGCTCCTACGAGCAGTACTTC.

This clonotype was seen many times. The chain links TRBV7-9 to TRBJ1-1; a weak D match, TRBD1 (6 bases). The germline gives CDR1 SEHNR, CDR2 FQNEAQ (reference sequence). V lost 7 bases to trimming and J lost 2 bases, with 14 bases between them. CDR3 length equals 14 residues. The CDR3 here is CASTSGARNTEAFF. In DNA, the CDR3 is TGTGCCAGCACCTCGGGGGCACGTAACACTGAAGCTTTCTTT.

This clonotype was observed a few times. This chain connects TRBV12-3 or TRBV12-4 to TRBJ1-2; possibly TRBD1 for D (6 bases). This CDR3 comprises 13 residues. V was pared by 6 bases and J by 4 bases, with 12 bases between. The CDR3: CASREDSPYGYTF. The CDR3 coding sequence is TGTGCCAGCAGGGAGGACAGCCCCTATGGCTACACCTTC.

This clonotype has just a few counts. The gene calls are TRBV7-2 and TRBJ1-1; D call uncertain. The CDR3 contains 16 residues. Germline CDR1 reads SGHTA; CDR2 reads FQGNSA. The V and J ends lost 0 bases and 0 bases respectively, with 11 bases between them. In DNA form, the CDR3 reads TGTGCCAGCAGCTTAGCGGGCCGACGACTGAACACTGAAGCTTTCTTT. This sequence encodes CASSLAGRRLNTEAFF. Filled out from reference TRBV7-2 and TRBJ1-1, the complete variable domain reads GAGVSQSPSNKVTEKGKDVELRCDPISGHTALYWYRQSLGQGLEFLIYFQGNSAPDKSGLPSDRFSAERTGGSVSTLTIQRTQQEDSAVYLCASSLAGRRLNTEAFFGQGTRLTVV.

The rearrangement uses TRBV20-1 and TRBJ2-3; D unresolved. The germline V gene has CDR1 DFQATT and CDR2 SNEGSKA (reference sequence). The CDR3 runs 15 residues. Trimming stripped 1 base from V and 2 bases from J, with 13 bases between. The CDR3 nucleotides read TGCAGTGCTAGAGGGGATCTGGGCCTCACAGATACGCAGTATTTT. Its protein product is CSARGDLGLTDTQYF.